The 25 T cell receptor beta chains below all came from one sample that was sequenced in a study of T cell responses to AZD1222 COVID-19 vaccine. Generated by immunoSEQ multiplex PCR, the TCRdb table keeps only in-frame clones and is missing some. Counted here are 100,000 to 150,000 clones, 85% to 95% occurring once; the ten biggest clones make up 6% to 7%. Specimen: peripheral blood, collected on day 0 of AZD1222 vaccination. The receptors derive from an adult in good health.

This sequence joins TRBV30 and TRBJ2-6; 7 nucleotides agree with TRBD1. Germline V gene sequence: CDR1 GTSNPN, CDR2 SVGIG (reference sequence). CDR3 size: 15 residues. Unmatched junction bases numbered 8, after V lost 7 bases and J lost 2 bases. The CDR3 reads CASRQGGAGANVLTF. The CDR3, as DNA: TGTGCCTCCCGACAAGGGGGCGCTGGGGCCAACGTCCTGACTTTC. Drawing the rest from reference TRBV30 and TRBJ2-6, the complete variable domain is SQTIHQWPATLVQPVGSPLSLECTVEGTSNPNLYWYRQAAGRGLQLLFYSVGIGQISSEVPQNLSASRPQDRQFILSSKKLLLSDSGFYLCASRQGGAGANVLTFGAGSRLTVL.

This chain connects TRBV4-2 to TRBJ1-1; possible D gene TRBD1, 6 bases. Germline V CDR1 and CDR2: LGHNA, YNFKEQ. CDR3 length: 16 residues. V lost 3 bases and J 0 bases, leaving 14 bases between the germline ends. The CDR3 DNA reads TGTGCCAGCAGCCAGATGGGGGCCGGTTTGAACACTGAAGCTTTCTTT. It translates to CASSQMGAGLNTEAFF.

V gene TRBV7-2 combines with J gene TRBJ2-1; TRBD2 is a possible D gene (5 bases). The CDR3 length is 13 residues. The ends were cut back, 5 bases at V and 9 bases at J, with 14 bases in the middle. Germline V CDR1 and CDR2: SGHTA, FQGNSA. The CDR3 DNA reads TGTGCCAGCAGCACACGGGAAGTTTCTGAGCAGTTCTTC. Translation: CASSTREVSEQFF.

The rearrangement links TRBV19 to TRBJ2-4; D is perhaps TRBD2 (5 bases). The germline CDR1 and CDR2 sequences are LNHDA and SQIVND (reference sequence). There are 13 residues in the CDR3. V shed 5 bases and J shed 5 bases, with 10 bases lying between them. The CDR3 loop reads CASSWAEENIQYF. In nucleotides, the CDR3 is TGTGCCAGTAGTTGGGCGGAGGAAAACATTCAGTACTTC.

V is TRBV7-9 and J is TRBJ2-7; the D gene is possibly TRBD2 (7 bases). Germline values: CDR1 SEHNR, CDR2 FQNEAQ (reference sequence). The germline V and J ends were trimmed by 6 bases and 2 bases, with 17 bases remaining between them. The CDR3 consists of 15 residues. CDR3 sequence reads: CASRGGPQGTYEQYF. The CDR3 DNA follows: TGTGCCAGCAGGGGGGGGCCCCAGGGGACCTACGAGCAGTACTTC.

The rearrangement links TRBV7-2 to TRBJ2-7; no definite D call. With 3 bases removed from V and 1 base from J, the gap between germline ends came to 10 bases. CDR1 and CDR2 from the germline V gene are SGHTA and FQGNSA. The CDR3 has 14 amino acids. CDR3 coding DNA: TGTGCCAGCAGCTTTTCAGTGGAGTCCTACGAGCAGTACTTC. This encodes CASSFSVESYEQYF.

The rearrangement joins TRBV5-1 to TRBJ2-6, with D perhaps given as TRBD1 or TRBD2 (6 bases each). Germline-derived CDR1 and CDR2 are SGHRS and YFSETQ. Trimming took 3 bases from V and 1 from J, leaving 20 bases between them. The CDR3 spans 19 residues. CDR3 loop: CASSSGAGRLGSGANVLTF. The CDR3 DNA sequence: TGCGCCAGCAGCTCGGGGGCGGGGCGCCTTGGATCTGGGGCCAACGTCCTGACTTTC.

CDR3: CASTRPEGGDPEAFF. The CDR3 DNA sequence: TGTGCCAGCACCCGTCCGGAAGGGGGGGATCCTGAAGCTTTCTTT. The genes are TRBV21-1 and TRBJ1-1. TRBV21-1 is listed as a pseudogene. The CDR3 has 15 amino acids.

V is TRBV11-2 and J is TRBJ1-2, with D hard to call. Per the germline V gene, CDR1 is SGHAT and CDR2 is FQNNGV. This CDR3 is built from 16 residues. Trimming pared 5 bases from V and 4 bases from J, leaving 20 bases between. The CDR3 nucleotides are TGTGCCAGCAGCACACTGCCGAGACGGTCAGGCTATGGCTACACCTTC. It is translated as CASSTLPRRSGYGYTF.

This rearrangement joins TRBV6-6 to TRBJ1-3; 7 nucleotides agree with TRBD1. Unmatched junction bases numbered 8, after V lost 9 bases and J lost 0 bases. Germline V gene sequence: CDR1 MNHNY, CDR2 SVGAGI (reference sequence). This CDR3 is 15 amino acids long. CDR3: CASYGQVLSGNTIYF. CDR3 DNA sequence: TGTGCCAGTTATGGACAGGTTCTCTCTGGAAACACCATATATTTT.

The chain joins TRBV28 to TRBJ1-6; TRBD1 is a possible D gene (6 bases). The V end lost 5 bases, the J end lost 6 bases, and 14 bases lay between the germline ends. The CDR3 extends over 15 amino acids. Germline V gene data show CDR1 as MDHEN and CDR2 as SYDVKM. The CDR3 is CASSLAGVPNSPLHF. The CDR3 DNA reads as TGTGCCAGCAGTCTCGCAGGGGTACCTAATTCACCCCTCCACTTT.

This chain connects TRBV19 to TRBJ1-2, with a possible D match to TRBD1 (5 bases). This CDR3 contains 11 residues. Per germline, CDR1 LNHDA and CDR2 SQIVND (reference sequence). The V end lost 4 bases, the J end lost 6 bases, and 6 bases lay between the germline ends. CDR3 nucleotide sequence: TGTGCCAGTAGTAGGGGGGATGGCTACACCTTC. It encodes CASSRGDGYTF.

The V and J genes are TRBV18 and TRBJ1-2; the D gene is possibly TRBD1 (5 bases). V was cut by 0 bases and J by 4 bases, with 12 bases left in between. This CDR3 spans 15 amino acids. Germline CDR1 reads KGHSH; CDR2 reads LQKENI. CDR3 sequence reads: CASSPPGGGGYGYTF. The CDR3 DNA follows: TGTGCCAGCTCACCACCGGGGGGAGGAGGCTATGGCTACACCTTC.

This clone appeared a single time. The V call is TRBV29-1, the J call TRBJ2-2; D gene uncertain. Trimming stripped 4 bases from V and 6 bases from J, with 6 bases between. In germline, CDR1 is SQVTM, CDR2 ANQGSEA. The CDR3 runs 11 residues. The CDR3 nucleotides are TGCAGCGTTGGGGAATCCGGGGAGCTGTTTTTT. It is translated as CSVGESGELFF.

The V gene is TRBV2, the J gene TRBJ2-1; possibly TRBD2 for D (6 bases). Germline CDR1 and CDR2: SNHLY and FYNNEI. V lost 6 bases, J lost 10 bases, and 13 bases lay in between. The CDR3 runs to 12 residues. CDR3 coding DNA: TGTGCCAGCAGGGAGGGGACTCCCGAGCAGTTCTTC. Protein product: CASREGTPEQFF.

The chain uses TRBV15 and TRBJ2-3; D is uncertain. Germline loops: CDR1 LNHNV, CDR2 YYDKDF (reference sequence). V was cut by 5 bases and J by 7 bases, with 16 bases left in between. This CDR3 has 14 residues. The CDR3 coding sequence is TGTGCCACCAGCCCTCCGCCCGGCGGAAATACGCAGTATTTT. It yields the protein CATSPPPGGNTQYF.

The chain links TRBV10-1 to TRBJ1-1; no definite D call. The germline gives CDR1 WNHNN, CDR2 SYGVQD (reference sequence). This CDR3 region has 12 residues. V lost 4 bases and J 5 bases, leaving 8 bases between the germline ends. This CDR3 reads CASSVGQTEAFF. Written as DNA, the CDR3 is TGCGCCAGCAGTGTAGGGCAAACTGAAGCTTTCTTT.

This chain connects TRBV5-1 to TRBJ1-4; no reliable D call. The germline V gene has CDR1 SGHRS and CDR2 YFSETQ. The CDR3 is 14 residues long. The V end was cut by 0 bases, the J end by 3 bases, with 6 bases between. For the CDR3, the DNA is TGCGCCAGCAGCTTGGATACGGCTAATGAAAAACTGTTTTTT. Amino acid sequence: CASSLDTANEKLFF. Full variable domain (remainder filled in from reference TRBV5-1 and TRBJ1-4): KAGVTQTPRYLIKTRGQQVTLSCSPISGHRSVSWYQQTPGQGLQFLFEYFSETQRNKGNFPGRFSGRQFSNSRSEMNVSTLELGDSALYLCASSLDTANEKLFFGSGTQLSVL.

The V and J genes are TRBV27 and TRBJ1-2, with unresolved D. Looked up from germline, CDR1 is MNHEY and CDR2 is SMNVEV (reference sequence). This CDR3 spans 14 amino acids. V gave up 5 bases and J gave up 0 bases, with 10 bases separating them. CDR3: CASSPLGPNYGYTF. CDR3 in DNA: TGTGCCAGCAGTCCCTTGGGCCCTAACTATGGCTACACCTTC.

This clone was observed a single time. This rearrangement joins TRBV15 to TRBJ2-3; tentatively, D is TRBD2 (6 bases). Trimming took off 4 bases at V and 0 bases at J, with 8 bases between the two ends. Germline-derived CDR1 and CDR2 are LNHNV and YYDKDF (reference sequence). CDR3 length: 14 amino acids. The CDR3 coding sequence is TGTGCCACCAGCAAGGGACTTAGCACAGATACGCAGTATTTT. It yields the protein CATSKGLSTDTQYF.

CDR3 sequence: CAWGLGSYEQYF. CDR3 in DNA: TGTGCCTGGGGACTAGGGTCCTACGAGCAGTACTTC. This chain links TRBV30 with TRBJ2-7; 7 bases agree with TRBD2. CDR1 is GTSNPN and CDR2 is SVGIG in the germline V gene (reference sequence). V was clipped by 5 bases and J by 1 base; unmatched bases: 2. This CDR3 region has 12 residues.

The CDR3 here is CASSFTSGISEAFF. The CDR3 bases are TGCGCCAGCAGCTTTACTTCAGGAATCTCCGAAGCTTTCTTT. This sequence joins TRBV5-1 and TRBJ1-1; no clear D gene. This CDR3 comprises 14 residues. In germline, CDR1 is SGHRS, CDR2 YFSETQ. V was trimmed by 2 bases and J by 8 bases, leaving 16 bases between them.

This chain connects TRBV7-9 to TRBJ2-7; D perhaps matches TRBD2 (7 bases). With 4 bases removed from V and 3 bases from J, the gap between germline ends came to 16 bases. Germline V gene sequence: CDR1 SEHNR, CDR2 FQNEAQ (reference sequence). CDR3 length: 15 residues. CDR3 loop: CASSSAGHFSYEQYF. For the CDR3, the DNA is TGTGCCAGCAGCTCAGCGGGACATTTTAGCTACGAGCAGTACTTC.

This clone is a singleton in its sample. The chain recombines TRBV7-9 with TRBJ2-1; 10 positions match TRBD2. The V and J ends lost 1 base and 9 bases, in that order; junction bases with no gene match: 12. Germline V gene lookup returns CDR1 SEHNR and CDR2 FQNEAQ (reference sequence). The CDR3 loop spans 17 amino acids. As DNA, the CDR3 is TGTGCCAGCAGCTTAGGGTCTCTAGCGGGAGTCGTAGGTGAGCAGTTCTTC. Translation: CASSLGSLAGVVGEQFF.

This sequence joins TRBV12-3 or TRBV12-4 and TRBJ2-1, with TRBD1 matching over 10 bases. Unmatched junction bases numbered 7, after V lost 5 bases and J lost 15 bases. There are 12 residues in the CDR3. The CDR3 region is CASSPKGTGVFF. As DNA, the CDR3 is TGTGCCAGCAGTCCGAAAGGGACAGGGGTGTTCTTC.